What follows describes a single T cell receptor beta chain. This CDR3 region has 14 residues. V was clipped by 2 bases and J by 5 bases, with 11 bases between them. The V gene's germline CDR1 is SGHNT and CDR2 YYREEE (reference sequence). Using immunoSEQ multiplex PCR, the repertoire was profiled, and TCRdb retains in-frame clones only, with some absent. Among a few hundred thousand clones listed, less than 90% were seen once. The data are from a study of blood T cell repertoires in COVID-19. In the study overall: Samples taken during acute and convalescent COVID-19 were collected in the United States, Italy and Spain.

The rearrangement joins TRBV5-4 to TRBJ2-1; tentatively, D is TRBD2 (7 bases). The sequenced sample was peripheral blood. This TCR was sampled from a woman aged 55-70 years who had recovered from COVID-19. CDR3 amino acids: CASSFGGQDNEQFF. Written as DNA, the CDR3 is TGTGCCAGCAGCTTCGGGGGGCAGGACAATGAGCAGTTCTTC.